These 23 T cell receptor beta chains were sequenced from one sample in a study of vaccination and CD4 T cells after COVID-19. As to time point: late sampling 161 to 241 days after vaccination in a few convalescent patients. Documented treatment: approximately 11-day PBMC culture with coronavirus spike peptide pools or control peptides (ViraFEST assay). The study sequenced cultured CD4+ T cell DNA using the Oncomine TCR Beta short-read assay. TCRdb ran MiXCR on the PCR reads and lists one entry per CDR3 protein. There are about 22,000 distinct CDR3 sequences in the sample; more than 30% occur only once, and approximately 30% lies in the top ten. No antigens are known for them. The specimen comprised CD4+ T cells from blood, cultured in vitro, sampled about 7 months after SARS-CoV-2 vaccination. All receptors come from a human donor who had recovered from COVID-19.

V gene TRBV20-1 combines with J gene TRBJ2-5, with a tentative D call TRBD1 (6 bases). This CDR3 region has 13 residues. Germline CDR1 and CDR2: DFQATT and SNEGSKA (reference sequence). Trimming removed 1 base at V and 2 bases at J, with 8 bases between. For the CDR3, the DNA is TGCAGTGCTAGAGTGACAGGACAAGAGACCCAGTACTTC. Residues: CSARVTGQETQYF.

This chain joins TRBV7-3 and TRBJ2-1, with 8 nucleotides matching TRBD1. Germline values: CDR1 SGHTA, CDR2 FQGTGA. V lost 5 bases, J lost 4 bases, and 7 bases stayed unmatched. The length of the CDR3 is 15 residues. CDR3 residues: CASSAAGGGYNEQFF. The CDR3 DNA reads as TGTGCCAGCAGCGCCGCAGGGGGCGGTTACAATGAGCAGTTCTTC.

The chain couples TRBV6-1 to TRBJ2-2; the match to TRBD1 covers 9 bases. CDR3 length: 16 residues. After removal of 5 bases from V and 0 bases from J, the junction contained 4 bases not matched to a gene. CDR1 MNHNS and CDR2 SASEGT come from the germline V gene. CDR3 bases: TGTGCCAGCAGTCGGGGACAGGGATCGAACACCGGGGAGCTGTTTTTT. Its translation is CASSRGQGSNTGELFF.

The CDR3 protein is CASSPWQGEQFF. CDR3 DNA: TGTGCCAGCTCACCTTGGCAGGGTGAGCAGTTCTTC. The V gene is TRBV18, the J gene TRBJ2-1, with D possibly being TRBD1 (5 bases). CDR1 and CDR2 (germline): KGHSH, LQKENI. The CDR3 spans 12 residues. V shed 3 bases and J shed 9 bases, with 9 bases lying between them.

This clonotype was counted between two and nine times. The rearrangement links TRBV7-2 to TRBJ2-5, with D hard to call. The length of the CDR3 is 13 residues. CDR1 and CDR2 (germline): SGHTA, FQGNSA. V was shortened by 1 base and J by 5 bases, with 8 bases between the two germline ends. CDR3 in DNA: TGTGCCAGCAGCTTAGGTGGTTGGGAGACCCAGTACTTC. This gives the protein CASSLGGWETQYF.

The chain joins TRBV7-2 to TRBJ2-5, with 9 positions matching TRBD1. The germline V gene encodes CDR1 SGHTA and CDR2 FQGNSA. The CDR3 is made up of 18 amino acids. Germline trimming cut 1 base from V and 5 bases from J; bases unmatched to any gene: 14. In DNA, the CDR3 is TGTGCCAGCAGCTTAGATTTTGGGACGAGACAGGGGGTGGAGACCCAGTACTTC. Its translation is CASSLDFGTRQGVETQYF.

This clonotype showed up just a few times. In DNA, the CDR3 is TGTGCCAGCACTACTCTGTCGGGCAATTCACCCCTCCACTTT. Its translation: CASTTLSGNSPLHF. V is TRBV6-4 and J is TRBJ1-6; D gene ambiguous. The CDR3 contains 14 residues. Trimming took 7 bases from V and 7 from J, leaving 14 bases between them. CDR1 MRHNA and CDR2 SNTAGT come from the germline V gene.

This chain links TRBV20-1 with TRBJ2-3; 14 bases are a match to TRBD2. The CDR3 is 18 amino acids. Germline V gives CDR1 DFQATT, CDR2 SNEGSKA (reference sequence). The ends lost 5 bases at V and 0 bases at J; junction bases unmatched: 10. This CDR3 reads CSAGGLAGAMTSTDTQYF. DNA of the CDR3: TGCAGTGCTGGGGGACTAGCGGGGGCCATGACGAGCACAGATACGCAGTATTTT.

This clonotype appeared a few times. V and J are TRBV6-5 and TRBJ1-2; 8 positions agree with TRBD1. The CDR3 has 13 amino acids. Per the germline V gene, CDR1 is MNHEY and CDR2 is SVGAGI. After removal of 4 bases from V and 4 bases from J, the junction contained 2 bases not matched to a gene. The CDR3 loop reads CASSSQGGYGYTF. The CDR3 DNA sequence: TGTGCCAGCAGTTCACAGGGGGGCTATGGCTACACCTTC.

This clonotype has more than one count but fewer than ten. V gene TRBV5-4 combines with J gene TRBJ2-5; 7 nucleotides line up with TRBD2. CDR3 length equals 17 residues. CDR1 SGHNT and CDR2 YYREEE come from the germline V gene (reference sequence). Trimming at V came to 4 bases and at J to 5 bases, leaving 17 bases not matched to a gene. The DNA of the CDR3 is TGTGCCAGCAGCCCAACCGGGACTATCGGCGTGGGGGAGACCCAGTACTTC. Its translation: CASSPTGTIGVGETQYF.

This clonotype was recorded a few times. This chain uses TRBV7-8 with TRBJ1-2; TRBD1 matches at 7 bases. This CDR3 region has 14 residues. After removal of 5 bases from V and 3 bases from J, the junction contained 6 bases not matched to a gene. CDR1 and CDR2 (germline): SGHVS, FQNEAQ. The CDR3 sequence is CASSLQGQHYGYTF. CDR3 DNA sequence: TGTGCCAGCAGCCTACAGGGACAGCACTATGGCTACACCTTC.

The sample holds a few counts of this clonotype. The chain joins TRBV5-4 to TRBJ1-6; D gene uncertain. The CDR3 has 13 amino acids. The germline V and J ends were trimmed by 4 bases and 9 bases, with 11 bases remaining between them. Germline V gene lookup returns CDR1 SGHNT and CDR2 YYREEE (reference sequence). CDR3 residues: CASSPGQGSPLHF. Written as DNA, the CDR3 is TGTGCCAGCAGCCCCGGGCAAGGTTCACCCCTCCACTTT.

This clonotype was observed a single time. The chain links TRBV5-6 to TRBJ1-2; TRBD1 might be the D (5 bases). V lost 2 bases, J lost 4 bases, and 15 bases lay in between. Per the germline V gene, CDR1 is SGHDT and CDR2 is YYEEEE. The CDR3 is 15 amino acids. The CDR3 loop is CASSFPGTGVYGYTF. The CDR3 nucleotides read TGTGCCAGCAGCTTTCCCGGGACGGGGGTCTATGGCTACACCTTC.

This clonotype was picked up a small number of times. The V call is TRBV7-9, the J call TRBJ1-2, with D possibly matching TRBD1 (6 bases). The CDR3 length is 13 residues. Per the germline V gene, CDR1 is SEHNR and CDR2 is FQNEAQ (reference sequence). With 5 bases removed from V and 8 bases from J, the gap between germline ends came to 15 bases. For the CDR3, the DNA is TGTGCCAGCAGCCCCGACAGGACCCGGGGCTACACCTTC. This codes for CASSPDRTRGYTF. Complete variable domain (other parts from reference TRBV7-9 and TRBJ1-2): DTGVSQNPRHKITKRGQNVTFRCDPISEHNRLYWYRQTLGQGPEFLTYFQNEAQLEKSRLLSDRFSAERPKGSFSTLEIQRTEQGDSAMYLCASSPDRTRGYTFGSGTRLTVV.

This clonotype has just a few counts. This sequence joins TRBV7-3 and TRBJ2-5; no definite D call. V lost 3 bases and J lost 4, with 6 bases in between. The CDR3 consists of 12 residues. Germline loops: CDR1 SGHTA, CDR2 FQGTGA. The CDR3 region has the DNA TGTGCCAGCAGCTTCAGAGGAGAGACCCAGTACTTC. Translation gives CASSFRGETQYF. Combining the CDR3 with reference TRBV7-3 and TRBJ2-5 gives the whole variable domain GAGVSQTPSNKVTEKGKYVELRCDPISGHTALYWYRQSLGQGPEFLIYFQGTGAADDSGLPNDRFFAVRPEGSVSTLKIQRTERGDSAVYLCASSFRGETQYFGPGTRLLVL.

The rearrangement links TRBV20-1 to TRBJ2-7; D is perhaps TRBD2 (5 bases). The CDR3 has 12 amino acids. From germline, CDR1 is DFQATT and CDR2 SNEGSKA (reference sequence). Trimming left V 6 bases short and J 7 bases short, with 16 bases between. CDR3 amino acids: CSAVGGWGEQYF. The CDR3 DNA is TGCAGTGCAGTAGGAGGCTGGGGTGAGCAGTACTTC.

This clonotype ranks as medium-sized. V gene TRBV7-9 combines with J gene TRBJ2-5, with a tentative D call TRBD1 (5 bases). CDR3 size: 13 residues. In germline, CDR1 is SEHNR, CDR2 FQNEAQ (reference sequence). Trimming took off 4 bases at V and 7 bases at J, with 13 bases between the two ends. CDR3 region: CASSSQNDRTQYF. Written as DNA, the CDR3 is TGTGCCAGCAGCTCGCAAAACGACAGGACCCAGTACTTC.

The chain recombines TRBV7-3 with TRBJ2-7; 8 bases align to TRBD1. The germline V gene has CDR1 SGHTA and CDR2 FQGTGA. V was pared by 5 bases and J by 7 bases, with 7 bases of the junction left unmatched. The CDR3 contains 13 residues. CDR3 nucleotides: TGTGCCAGCAGCCCAGGGACAGGTCGGGAGCAGTACTTC. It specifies CASSPGTGREQYF.

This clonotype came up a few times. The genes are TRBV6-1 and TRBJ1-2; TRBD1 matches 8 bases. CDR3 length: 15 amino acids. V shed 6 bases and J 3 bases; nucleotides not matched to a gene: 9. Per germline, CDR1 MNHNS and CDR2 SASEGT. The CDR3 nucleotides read TGTGCCAGCAGAGAATACAGGGGGGTGGACTATGGCTACACCTTC. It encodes CASREYRGVDYGYTF.

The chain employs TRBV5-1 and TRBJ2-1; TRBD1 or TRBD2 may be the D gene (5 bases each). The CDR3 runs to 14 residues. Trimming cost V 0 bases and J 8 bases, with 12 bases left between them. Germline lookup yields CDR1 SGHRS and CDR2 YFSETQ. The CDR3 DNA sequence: TGCGCCAGCAGCTTGGGGACTTTAGGGGATGAGCAGTTCTTC. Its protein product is CASSLGTLGDEQFF.

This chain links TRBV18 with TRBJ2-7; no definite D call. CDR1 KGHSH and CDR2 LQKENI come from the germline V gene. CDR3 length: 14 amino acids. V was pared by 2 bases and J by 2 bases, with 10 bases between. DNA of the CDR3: TGTGCCAGCTCACCATTAAATGTAGCCTACGAGCAGTACTTC. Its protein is CASSPLNVAYEQYF.

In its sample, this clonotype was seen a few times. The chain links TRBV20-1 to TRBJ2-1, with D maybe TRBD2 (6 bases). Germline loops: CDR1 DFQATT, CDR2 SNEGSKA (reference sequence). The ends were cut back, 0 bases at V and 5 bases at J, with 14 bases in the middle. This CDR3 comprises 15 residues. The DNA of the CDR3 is TGCAGTGCTAGAGATGCCGGGTGGGGGGACAATGAGCAGTTCTTC. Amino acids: CSARDAGWGDNEQFF.

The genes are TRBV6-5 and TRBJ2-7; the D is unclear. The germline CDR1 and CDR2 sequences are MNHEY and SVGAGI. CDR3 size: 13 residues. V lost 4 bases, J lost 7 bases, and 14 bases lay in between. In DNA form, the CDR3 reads TGTGCCAGCAGTTCTCTGACACCTCTGGAGCAGTACTTC. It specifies CASSSLTPLEQYF.